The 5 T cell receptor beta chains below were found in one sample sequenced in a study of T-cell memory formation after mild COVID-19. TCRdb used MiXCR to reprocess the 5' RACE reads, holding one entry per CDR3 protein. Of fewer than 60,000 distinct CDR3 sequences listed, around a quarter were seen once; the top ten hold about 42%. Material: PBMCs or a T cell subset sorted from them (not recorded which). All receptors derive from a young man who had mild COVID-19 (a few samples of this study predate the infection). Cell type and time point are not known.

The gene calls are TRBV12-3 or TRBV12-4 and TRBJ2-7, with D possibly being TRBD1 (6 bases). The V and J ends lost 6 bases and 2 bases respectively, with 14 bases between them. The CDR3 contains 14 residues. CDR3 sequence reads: CASSPTGNAYEQYF. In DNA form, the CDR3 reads TGTGCCAGCAGCCCCACAGGGAACGCCTACGAGCAGTACTTC.

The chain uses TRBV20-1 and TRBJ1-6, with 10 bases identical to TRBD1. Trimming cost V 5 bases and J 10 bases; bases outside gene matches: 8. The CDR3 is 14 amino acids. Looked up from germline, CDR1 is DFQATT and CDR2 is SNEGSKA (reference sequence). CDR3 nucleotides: TGCAGTGCTCTGGGACAGGGGAGTCGCTCACCCCTCCACTTT. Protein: CSALGQGSRSPLHF.

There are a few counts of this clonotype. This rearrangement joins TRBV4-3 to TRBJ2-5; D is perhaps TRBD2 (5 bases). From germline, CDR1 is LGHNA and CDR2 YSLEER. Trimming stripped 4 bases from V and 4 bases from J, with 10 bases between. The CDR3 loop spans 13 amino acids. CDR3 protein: CASSPLRGETQYF. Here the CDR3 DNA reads TGCGCCAGCAGCCCTCTCCGGGGAGAGACCCAGTACTTC.

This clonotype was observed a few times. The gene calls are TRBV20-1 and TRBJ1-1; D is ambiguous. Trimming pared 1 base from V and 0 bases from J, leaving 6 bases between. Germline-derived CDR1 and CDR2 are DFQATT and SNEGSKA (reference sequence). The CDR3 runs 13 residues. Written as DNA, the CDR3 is TGCAGTGCTAGAGGCACAATGAACACTGAAGCTTTCTTT. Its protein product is CSARGTMNTEAFF.

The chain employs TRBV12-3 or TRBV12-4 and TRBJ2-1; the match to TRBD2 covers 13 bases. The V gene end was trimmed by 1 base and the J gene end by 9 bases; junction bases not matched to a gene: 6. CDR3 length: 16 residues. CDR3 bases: TGTGCCAGCAGTTTAGGAACTAGCGGGGGGGCAGGTGAGCAGTTCTTC. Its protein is CASSLGTSGGAGEQFF.